A selection of T cell receptor beta chains follows, all from one sample in a study of blood T cell repertoires in COVID-19. Assay used: immunoSEQ multiplex PCR; TCRdb lists only in-frame clones, some missing. The profile shows some 110,000 clones, 80% of them singletons. Sample: peripheral blood. The origin of the receptors is a man between 60 and 75 years old with active or convalescent COVID-19. The CDR3 runs from the conserved cysteine through the conserved F or W. D genes are given only for firm matches. Clone size appears in some rows only: once, few, many, or a class for an expanded clone.

>TRBJ1-2|-|13|TRBV12-3/TRBV12-4|few
TGTGCCAGCGACCCCAGGGTTGACTATGGCTACACCTTC
CASDPRVDYGYTF
>TRBJ1-1|TRBD1|16|TRBV6-5|-
TGTGCCAGCAGTTACACTACAGGGGGTCGGAACACTGAAGCTTTCTTT
CASSYTTGGRNTEAFF
>TRBJ2-2|TRBD2|15|TRBV7-2|-
TGTGCCAGCAGTTTAGCGGGAGGACATTCCGGGGAGCTGTTTTTT
CASSLAGGHSGELFF
>TRBJ2-3|TRBD2|13|TRBV29-1|-
TGCAGCGTTGGGCTAGCGGAGACAGATACGCAGTATTTT
CSVGLAETDTQYF
>TRBJ2-3|-|14|TRBV6-5|-
TGTGCCAGCAGTCGCGGGACTAGCACAGATACGCAGTATTTT
CASSRGTSTDTQYF
>TRBJ1-2|-|14|TRBV7-9|-
TGTGCCAGCAGCTTTTTGGACAGAGCTTATGGCTACACCTTC
CASSFLDRAYGYTF
>TRBJ2-5|-|14|TRBV9|-
TGTGCCAGCAGCGTACATGGCGGTCAAGAGACCCAGTACTTC
CASSVHGGQETQYF
>TRBJ1-2|-|12|TRBV7-9|-
TGTGCCAGCAGCTTCAGTTCTAGTGGCTACACCTTC
CASSFSSSGYTF
>TRBJ2-5|TRBD2|17|TRBV2|-
TGTGCCAGCAGTGAAGTTGTAGCGGGAGGGTCGAAGGAGACCCAGTACTTC
CASSEVVAGGSKETQYF
>TRBJ2-3|-|14|TRBV24-1|-
TGTGCCACCAGCCGACACGAAAGCACAGATACGCAGTATTTT
CATSRHESTDTQYF
>TRBJ2-1|-|13|TRBV12-3/TRBV12-4|few
TGTGCCAGCAGTTTGAACCCAGTCAATGAGCAGTTCTTC
CASSLNPVNEQFF
>TRBJ2-5|-|17|TRBV19|-
TGTGCCAGTAGTATCGGGTCGGGAGGGGGCGAGATGGAGACCCAGTACTTC
CASSIGSGGGEMETQYF
>TRBJ2-7|-|13|TRBV7-3|-
TGTGCCAGCGCGATGGGGACTTGGGGCGAGCAGTACTTC
CASAMGTWGEQYF
>TRBJ2-1|TRBD2|17|TRBV3-1/TRBV3-2|-
TGTGCCAGCAGCCAAGAAAAGTTCGGGGGAGGGCTTTGTGAGCAGTTCTTC
CASSQEKFGGGLCEQFF
>TRBJ2-5|-|16|TRBV14|-
TGTGCCAGCAGCCAAGATGTGGCGGAGAACCCCCCTGCATACCACTTC
CASSQDVAENPPAYHF
>TRBJ2-2|TRBD1|13|TRBV12-3/TRBV12-4|-
TGTGCCAGCAGCACAGGGGCCACCGGGGAGCTGTTTTTT
CASSTGATGELFF
>TRBJ1-5|-|13|TRBV19|-
TGTGCCAGCTCTCGAGATAGTATCCAGCCCCAGCATTTT
CASSRDSIQPQHF
>TRBJ2-5|TRBD1|15|TRBV24-1|-
TGTGCCACCAGTGCCCGGGACAGGGGTCCGGAGACCCAGTACTTC
CATSARDRGPETQYF
>TRBJ2-2|TRBD2|15|TRBV19|-
TGTGCCAGTAGTAGGGGGGGTGAACACACCGGGGAGCTGTTTTTT
CASSRGGEHTGELFF
>TRBJ2-7|-|16|TRBV4-1|-
TGCGCCAGCAGCCAAGCGGTAGCGGCTTCCTTCGAGGAGCAGTACTTC
CASSQAVAASFEEQYF